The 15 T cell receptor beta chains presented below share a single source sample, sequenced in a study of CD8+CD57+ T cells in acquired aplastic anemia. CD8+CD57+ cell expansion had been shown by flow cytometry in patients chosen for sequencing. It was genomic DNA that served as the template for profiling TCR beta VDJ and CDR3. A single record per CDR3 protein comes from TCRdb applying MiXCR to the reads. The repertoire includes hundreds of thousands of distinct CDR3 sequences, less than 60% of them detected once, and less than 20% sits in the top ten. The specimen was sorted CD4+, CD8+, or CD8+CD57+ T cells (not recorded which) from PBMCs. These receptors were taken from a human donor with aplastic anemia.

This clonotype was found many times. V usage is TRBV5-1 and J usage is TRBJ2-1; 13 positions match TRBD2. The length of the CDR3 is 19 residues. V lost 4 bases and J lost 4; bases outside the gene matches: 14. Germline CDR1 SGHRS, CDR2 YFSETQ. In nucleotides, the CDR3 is TGCGCCAGCAGCCTCATGACTAGCGGGGGGTCACCTAAATACAATGAGCAGTTCTTC. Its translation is CASSLMTSGGSPKYNEQFF.

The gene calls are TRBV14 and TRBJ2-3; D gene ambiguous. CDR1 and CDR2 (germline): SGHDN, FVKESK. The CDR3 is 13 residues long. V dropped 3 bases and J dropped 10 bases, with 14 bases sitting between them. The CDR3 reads CASSQGWLASQYF. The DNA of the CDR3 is TGTGCCAGCAGCCAGGGATGGCTTGCTTCGCAGTATTTT. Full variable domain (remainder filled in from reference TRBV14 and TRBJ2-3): EAGVTQFPSHSVIEKGQTVTLRCDPISGHDNLYWYRRVMGKEIKFLLHFVKESKQDESGMPNNRFLAERTGGTYSTLKVQPAELEDSGVYFCASSQGWLASQYFGPGTRLTVL.

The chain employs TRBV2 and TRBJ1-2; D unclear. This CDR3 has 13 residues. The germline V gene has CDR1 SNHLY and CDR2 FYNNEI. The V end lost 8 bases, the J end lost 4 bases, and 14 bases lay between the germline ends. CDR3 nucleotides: TGTGCCAGCGTGAGAGGCCTACCCTATGGCTACACCTTC. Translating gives CASVRGLPYGYTF.

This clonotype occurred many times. Here the CDR3 reads CASSLEGSTGQGARGYTF. For the CDR3, the DNA is TGCGCCAGCAGCTTGGAAGGAAGCACGGGACAGGGGGCGAGAGGCTACACCTTC. This chain uses TRBV5-1 with TRBJ1-2, with 12 nucleotides matching TRBD1. The CDR3 has 18 amino acids. Germline V CDR1 and CDR2: SGHRS, YFSETQ. J lost 8 bases, V lost 0 bases, and 14 bases had no gene match.

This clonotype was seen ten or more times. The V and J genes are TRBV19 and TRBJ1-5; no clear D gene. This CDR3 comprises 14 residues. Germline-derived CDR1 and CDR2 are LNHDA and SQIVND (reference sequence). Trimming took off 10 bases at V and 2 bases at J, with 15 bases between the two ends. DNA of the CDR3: TGTGCCACCAGTAGTATGTCCGGCAATCAGCCCCAGCATTTT. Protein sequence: CATSSMSGNQPQHF.

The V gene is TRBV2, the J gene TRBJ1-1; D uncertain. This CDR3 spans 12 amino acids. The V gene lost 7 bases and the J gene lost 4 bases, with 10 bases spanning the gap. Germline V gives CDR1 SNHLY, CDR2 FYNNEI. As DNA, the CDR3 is TGTGCCAGCACGTGGGGATTCACTGAAGCTTTCTTT. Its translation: CASTWGFTEAFF.

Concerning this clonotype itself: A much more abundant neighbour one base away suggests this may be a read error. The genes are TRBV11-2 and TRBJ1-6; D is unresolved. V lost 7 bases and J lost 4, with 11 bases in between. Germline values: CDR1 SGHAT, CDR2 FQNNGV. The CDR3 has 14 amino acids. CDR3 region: CASNIRVYNSPLHF. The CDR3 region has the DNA TGTGCCAGCAACATCCGGGTGTATAATTCACCCCTCCACTTT.

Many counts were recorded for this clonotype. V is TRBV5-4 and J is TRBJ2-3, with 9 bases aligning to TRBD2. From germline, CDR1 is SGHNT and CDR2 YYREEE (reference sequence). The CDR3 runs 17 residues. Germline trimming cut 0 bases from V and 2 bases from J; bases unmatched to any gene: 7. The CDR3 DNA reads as TGTGCCAGCAGCTTGGTAGGCGGGGGGGCCCCCACAGATACGCAGTATTTT. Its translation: CASSLVGGGAPTDTQYF. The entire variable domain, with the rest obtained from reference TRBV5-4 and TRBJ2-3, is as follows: ETGVTQSPTHLIKTRGQQVTLRCSSQSGHNTVSWYQQALGQGPQFIFQYYREEENGRGNFPPRFSGLQFPNYSSELNVNALELDDSALYLCASSLVGGGAPTDTQYFGPGTRLTVL.

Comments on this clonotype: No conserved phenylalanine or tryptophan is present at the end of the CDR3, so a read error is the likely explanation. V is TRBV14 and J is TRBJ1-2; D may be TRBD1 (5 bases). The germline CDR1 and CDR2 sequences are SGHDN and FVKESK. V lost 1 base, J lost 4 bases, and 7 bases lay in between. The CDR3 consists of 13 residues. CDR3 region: CASSQGQLYGYTL. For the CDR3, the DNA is TGTGCCAGCAGCCAAGGACAGCTCTATGGCTACACCCTC.

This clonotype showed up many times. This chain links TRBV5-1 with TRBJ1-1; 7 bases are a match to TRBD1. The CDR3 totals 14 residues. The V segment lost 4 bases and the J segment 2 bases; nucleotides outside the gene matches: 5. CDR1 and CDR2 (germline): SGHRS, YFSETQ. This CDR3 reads CASSPGQINTEAFF. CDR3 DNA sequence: TGCGCCAGCAGCCCGGGACAGATCAACACTGAAGCTTTCTTT.

CDR3 DNA: TGTACCAGCACAAGGACAGGGGACGAGCAGTACGTC. Its protein product is CTSTRTGDEQYV. The gene calls are TRBV2 and TRBJ2-7; 9 bases are shared with TRBD1. Germline lookup yields CDR1 SNHLY and CDR2 FYNNEI. The CDR3 loop spans 12 amino acids.

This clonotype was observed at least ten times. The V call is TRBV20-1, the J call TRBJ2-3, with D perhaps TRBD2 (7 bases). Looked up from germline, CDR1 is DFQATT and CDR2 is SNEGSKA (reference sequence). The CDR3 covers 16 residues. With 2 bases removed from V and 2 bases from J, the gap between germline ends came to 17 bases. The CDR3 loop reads CSARPYAGANTDTQYF. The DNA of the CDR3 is TGCAGTGCTAGACCCTATGCGGGGGCGAACACAGATACGCAGTATTTT.

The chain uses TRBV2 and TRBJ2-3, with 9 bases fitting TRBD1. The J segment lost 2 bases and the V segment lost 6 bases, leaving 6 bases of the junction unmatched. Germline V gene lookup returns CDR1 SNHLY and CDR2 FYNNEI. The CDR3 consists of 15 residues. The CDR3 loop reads CASSRDRASTDTQYF. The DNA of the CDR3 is TGTGCCAGCAGCCGGGACAGGGCCTCCACAGATACGCAGTATTTT.

The CDR3 DNA follows: TGCAGCGTATCGGGGCAACTCCACACAGATACGCAGTATTTT. Protein sequence: CSVSGQLHTDTQYF. This chain uses TRBV29-1 with TRBJ2-3; D possibly uses TRBD1 or TRBD2 (5 bases each). Germline CDR1 and CDR2: SQVTM and ANQGSEA. The V and J ends lost 6 bases and 2 bases respectively, with 15 bases between them. CDR3 length equals 14 residues.

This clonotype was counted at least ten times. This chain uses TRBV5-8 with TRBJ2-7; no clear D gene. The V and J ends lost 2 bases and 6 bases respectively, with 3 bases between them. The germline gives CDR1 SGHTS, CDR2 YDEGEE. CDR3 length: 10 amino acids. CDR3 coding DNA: TGTGCCAGCAGCTTAAGCGAGCAGTACTTC. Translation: CASSLSEQYF.